The 25 T cell receptor beta chains given below trace back to one sample, sequenced in a study of cytomegalovirus exposure and HLA in healthy donors. PCR was performed using 60 Vbeta and 13 Jbeta primers. Some clones are missing from TCRdb's copy, which holds only in-frame ones; the method was immunoSEQ multiplex PCR. The sample has about 160,000 clones; 80% are singletons. The sequenced sample was PBMCs. These receptors were obtained from a young man in good health and CMV-seropositive.

This chain joins TRBV2 and TRBJ2-3, with TRBD2 matching 8 bases. This CDR3 spans 16 amino acids. V was pared by 0 bases and J by 6 bases, with 8 bases of the junction left unmatched. Germline V gene data show CDR1 as SNHLY and CDR2 as FYNNEI. The CDR3 protein is CASSEALTGGRDTQYF. The DNA of the CDR3 is TGTGCCAGCAGTGAAGCGCTTACGGGGGGGCGGGATACGCAGTATTTT.

The V and J genes are TRBV27 and TRBJ1-1, with TRBD1 identical over 8 bases. The J segment lost 5 bases and the V segment lost 6 bases, leaving 14 bases of the junction unmatched. The CDR3 is made up of 16 amino acids. Germline CDR1 is MNHEY and CDR2 is SMNVEV (reference sequence). The CDR3 region is CASSPTSTGVWTEAFF. DNA of the CDR3: TGTGCCAGCAGCCCTACCTCGACAGGGGTATGGACTGAAGCTTTCTTT.

In its sample, this clone was seen a few times. The chain carries TRBV5-1 and TRBJ2-5; 9 bases agree with TRBD1. Germline trimming cut 4 bases from V and 1 base from J; bases unmatched to any gene: 5. CDR1 is SGHRS and CDR2 is YFSETQ in the germline V gene. The CDR3 is 15 residues long. CDR3: CASSATGGVQETQYF. DNA for the CDR3: TGCGCCAGCAGCGCAACAGGGGGCGTCCAAGAGACCCAGTACTTC. Full variable domain (remainder filled in from reference TRBV5-1 and TRBJ2-5): KAGVTQTPRYLIKTRGQQVTLSCSPISGHRSVSWYQQTPGQGLQFLFEYFSETQRNKGNFPGRFSGRQFSNSRSEMNVSTLELGDSALYLCASSATGGVQETQYFGPGTRLLVL.

V and J are TRBV23-1 and TRBJ1-5, with 7 positions matching TRBD1. TRBV23-1 carries the ORF label, with uncertain function. V shed 9 bases, J shed 7 bases, and the junction held 3 bases outside the gene matches. CDR3 length equals 11 residues. DNA of the CDR3: TGCGCCAGGATCAGGGGGCAGCCCCAGCATTTT. This gives the protein CARIRGQPQHF.

The chain carries TRBV28 and TRBJ2-7, with 7 bases lining up with TRBD1. The CDR3 totals 12 residues. V trimming: 6 bases; J trimming: 5 bases; junction bases outside the gene matches: 4. Germline assignment: CDR1 MDHEN and CDR2 SYDVKM. The CDR3 region has the DNA TGTGCCAGCAGGCAACAGGGGAACGAGCAGTACTTC. Its translation: CASRQQGNEQYF.

The chain combines TRBV6-1 with TRBJ1-4; TRBD1 matches at 7 bases. In germline, CDR1 is MNHNS, CDR2 SASEGT. This CDR3 comprises 16 residues. After removal of 4 bases from V and 3 bases from J, the junction contained 8 bases not matched to a gene. CDR3 coding DNA: TGTGCCAGCAGTGCCTTAACAGGGGAGGCTAATGAAAAACTGTTTTTT. Translating gives CASSALTGEANEKLFF.

CDR3 protein: CASSESLSAGAYYGYTF. The CDR3 region has the DNA TGCGCCAGCAGTGAGTCGTTGTCTGCGGGGGCTTACTATGGCTACACCTTC. The V gene is TRBV10-2, the J gene TRBJ1-2, with D maybe TRBD1 (6 bases). CDR1 is WSHSY and CDR2 is SAAADI in the germline V gene. The ends were cut back, 0 bases at V and 3 bases at J, with 17 bases in the middle. CDR3 length: 17 amino acids.

The chain has TRBV2 and TRBJ1-2; no firm D call. V was pared by 3 bases and J by 6 bases, with 5 bases between. The CDR3 is 11 amino acids. CDR1 and CDR2 (germline): SNHLY, FYNNEI. CDR3 sequence: CASSESDGYTF. CDR3 in DNA: TGTGCCAGCAGTGAGAGCGATGGCTACACCTTC.

The chain links TRBV2 to TRBJ1-2, with a tentative D call TRBD1 (6 bases). The CDR3 spans 14 residues. Germline loops: CDR1 SNHLY, CDR2 FYNNEI. Trimming pared 7 bases from V and 5 bases from J, leaving 17 bases between. CDR3 bases: TGTGCCAGCATAGGGGGGGCAGGGAAATATGGCTACACCTTC. Translated, it gives CASIGGAGKYGYTF.

On this clone itself: The same CDR3 is also encoded by other DNA sequences in this sample. The V gene is TRBV15, the J gene TRBJ1-2; no clear D gene. V lost 0 bases and J 3 bases, leaving 8 bases between the germline ends. The CDR3 runs to 14 residues. Germline CDR1 is LNHNV and CDR2 is YYDKDF (reference sequence). CDR3 protein: CATSRDLGDYGYTF. CDR3 nucleotide sequence: TGTGCCACCAGCAGAGATCTCGGGGACTATGGCTACACCTTC.

The chain recombines TRBV5-4 with TRBJ1-1; weak D call: TRBD1 (6 bases). The germline gives CDR1 SGHNT, CDR2 YYREEE (reference sequence). The CDR3 is 16 residues long. Trimming removed 3 bases at V and 3 bases at J, with 18 bases between. The CDR3 DNA follows: TGTGCCAGCAGCTCAAAAACAGGGAGAAGGCACACTGAAGCTTTCTTT. Its translation: CASSSKTGRRHTEAFF.

V and J are TRBV20-1 and TRBJ1-1; D remains unclear. The CDR3 has 11 amino acids. Germline V gene sequence: CDR1 DFQATT, CDR2 SNEGSKA (reference sequence). With 6 bases removed from V and 6 bases from J, the gap between germline ends came to 11 bases. In DNA, the CDR3 is TGCAGTGCAAGTAGTGATCCTGAAGCTTTCTTT. Protein product: CSASSDPEAFF.

This chain joins TRBV5-1 and TRBJ2-1; a possible D gene is TRBD1 (5 bases). V shed 3 bases and J shed 7 bases, with 20 bases lying between them. The germline V gene encodes CDR1 SGHRS and CDR2 YFSETQ. The CDR3 is 16 residues long. The CDR3 loop is CASSWGFAAPTNEQFF. CDR3 DNA: TGCGCCAGCAGCTGGGGCTTCGCGGCTCCTACAAATGAGCAGTTCTTC. The variable domain in full, completed from reference TRBV5-1 and TRBJ2-1, reads KAGVTQTPRYLIKTRGQQVTLSCSPISGHRSVSWYQQTPGQGLQFLFEYFSETQRNKGNFPGRFSGRQFSNSRSEMNVSTLELGDSALYLCASSWGFAAPTNEQFFGPGTRLTVL.

A remark on this clone: Other DNA variants within this sample encode the same CDR3. This sequence joins TRBV18 and TRBJ1-5; TRBD1 agrees at 9 bases. CDR3 length: 14 amino acids. The germline gives CDR1 KGHSH, CDR2 LQKENI. V shed 6 bases and J 1 base; nucleotides not matched to a gene: 1. The CDR3 DNA reads as TGTGCCAGCTCTACAGGGGGCAGCAATCAGCCCCAGCATTTT. It encodes CASSTGGSNQPQHF.

The chain joins TRBV4-1 to TRBJ1-1, with a tentative D call TRBD1 (5 bases). V lost 2 bases and J lost 0, with 13 bases in between. CDR3 length equals 16 residues. CDR1 and CDR2 (germline): MGHRA, YSYEKL. The CDR3 loop reads CASSQPGIGMNTEAFF. CDR3 DNA sequence: TGCGCCAGCAGCCAACCAGGGATTGGGATGAACACTGAAGCTTTCTTT.

The chain is built from TRBV7-9 and TRBJ2-2; D gene ambiguous. Germline CDR1 is SEHNR and CDR2 is FQNEAQ (reference sequence). The CDR3 spans 15 residues. Trimming pared 5 bases from V and 2 bases from J, leaving 12 bases between. Here the CDR3 DNA reads TGTGCCAGCAGCCCCGTGAGCCTTAACACCGGGGAGCTGTTTTTT. It yields the protein CASSPVSLNTGELFF.

This rearrangement joins TRBV27 to TRBJ2-7; TRBD2 matches 9 bases. This CDR3 is built from 15 residues. Germline CDR1 MNHEY, CDR2 SMNVEV (reference sequence). Trimming at V came to 6 bases and at J to 0 bases, leaving 6 bases not matched to a gene. The CDR3 region is CASRRLAAYSYEQYF. The CDR3 DNA sequence: TGTGCCAGCAGGCGACTAGCGGCCTACTCCTACGAGCAGTACTTC.

The rearrangement uses TRBV30 and TRBJ1-3; D ambiguous. Looked up from germline, CDR1 is GTSNPN and CDR2 is SVGIG (reference sequence). There are 14 residues in the CDR3. V lost 0 bases and J lost 2, with 8 bases in between. For the CDR3, the DNA is TGTGCCTGGAGTGTAGCGGGAGCTGGAAACACCATATATTTT. This encodes CAWSVAGAGNTIYF.

The V and J genes are TRBV7-2 and TRBJ2-1; 7 bases map to TRBD2. This CDR3 comprises 16 residues. The germline V gene encodes CDR1 SGHTA and CDR2 FQGNSA. V was clipped by 4 bases and J by 4 bases; unmatched bases: 10. The CDR3 nucleotides read TGTGCCAGCAGCTCCCCATGGGAGGGAACATACAATGAGCAGTTCTTC. Protein: CASSSPWEGTYNEQFF.

The genes are TRBV5-1 and TRBJ2-7, with D tentatively TRBD1 (6 bases). There are 13 residues in the CDR3. Germline values: CDR1 SGHRS, CDR2 YFSETQ. Deletions cut 4 bases from V and 5 bases from J, with 13 bases between. CDR3 coding DNA: TGCGCCAGCAGCCGTGGGGGCCCTGACGAGCAGTACTTC. Translated, it gives CASSRGGPDEQYF.

J is TRBJ1-2 and V is TRBV9, with TRBD1 matching over 7 bases. J was trimmed by 8 bases and V by 0 bases; bases with no gene match: 13. The CDR3 sequence is 16 residues long. Germline CDR1 SGDLS, CDR2 YYNGEE. CDR3 coding DNA: TGTGCCAGCAGCGTAGGAGGGACAGCGAATCAAGGGGGCTACACCTTC. Protein: CASSVGGTANQGGYTF.

V is TRBV7-8 and J is TRBJ1-2; 7 nucleotides align to TRBD1. With 4 bases clipped from V and 4 bases from J, the junction kept 6 bases outside the gene matches. This CDR3 region has 14 residues. Germline lookup yields CDR1 SGHVS and CDR2 FQNEAQ. CDR3 nucleotides: TGTGCCAGCAGCTCTGGACAGGCTAGCTATGGCTACACCTTC. Amino acid sequence: CASSSGQASYGYTF.

This clone appeared once. This chain uses TRBV5-1 with TRBJ2-5, with 8 bases fitting TRBD2. The trim removed 4 bases at V and 2 bases at J, leaving 16 bases unmatched. This CDR3 has 18 residues. Germline assignment: CDR1 SGHRS and CDR2 YFSETQ. In DNA, the CDR3 is TGCGCCAGCAGCCTGGGACTAGTGGGGGGGTTAGGTCAAGAGACCCAGTACTTC. Protein product: CASSLGLVGGLGQETQYF.

The V call is TRBV7-9, the J call TRBJ2-7, with D possibly matching TRBD1 (6 bases). Germline values: CDR1 SEHNR, CDR2 FQNEAQ (reference sequence). The CDR3 has 14 amino acids. Between the trimmed V and J ends, which lost 5 bases and 3 bases, there was a span of 14 bases. The CDR3 DNA reads as TGTGCCAGCAGCCAGGATCTACAGGGCTACGAGCAGTACTTC. Protein: CASSQDLQGYEQYF. The variable domain in full, with the rest retrieved from reference TRBV7-9 and TRBJ2-7, is DTGVSQNPRHKITKRGQNVTFRCDPISEHNRLYWYRQTLGQGPEFLTYFQNEAQLEKSRLLSDRFSAERPKGSFSTLEIQRTEQGDSAMYLCASSQDLQGYEQYFGPGTRLTVT.

The rearrangement links TRBV27 to TRBJ2-7, with TRBD1 matching over 10 bases. With 2 bases clipped from V and 5 bases from J, the junction kept 3 bases outside the gene matches. CDR3 length: 14 residues. Per the germline V gene, CDR1 is MNHEY and CDR2 is SMNVEV (reference sequence). CDR3 protein: CASSLGTGDNEQYF. DNA of the CDR3: TGTGCCAGCAGTTTAGGGACAGGGGACAACGAGCAGTACTTC.